This T cell receptor (beta chain) emerged from a study of blood T cells in healthy people across ages. Overall study results and limits: Per-million-T-cell TCR beta diversity fell roughly linearly with age.

A single count supports this clonotype. What it binds is not known. One end of the junction fails to match germline, which may point to a read error. PCR was performed a second time for about 6 to 12 cycles using a sample-barcoded 5' primer and a J-beta primer mix. Using its own MiXCR run on the 5' RACE reads, TCRdb lists one record per CDR3 protein. The table includes about 1.7 million distinct CDR3 sequences, about 30% detected once. Sequences were obtained from blood. The clonotype was recovered from a woman aged 30 to 39 in good health.

CDR3 sequence: CVSSDGSSYEQYF. DNA of the CDR3: TGTGTCAGCAGTGATGGCAGCTCCTACGAGCAGTACTTC. The rearrangement links TRBV28 to TRBJ2-7, with unresolved D. The germline CDR1 and CDR2 sequences are MDHEN and SYDVKM. The CDR3 extends over 13 amino acids.